The 2 T cell receptor beta chains in this list originate from one sample, sequenced in a study of T cell responses to AZD1222 COVID-19 vaccine. The data were produced by immunoSEQ multiplex PCR, yet TCRdb's version contains in-frame clones alone and is incomplete. The sample gives some 130,000 clones, roughly nine tenths of which show up once; 6.9% is in the top ten. The source material was peripheral blood, sampled on day 0 of AZD1222 vaccination. The receptors derive from an adult in good health.

CDR3 region: CASSLTTPGVNEKLFF. CDR3 DNA: TGTGCCAGCAGTCTGACCACCCCAGGGGTTAATGAAAAACTGTTTTTT. The chain combines TRBV28 with TRBJ1-4, with D perhaps TRBD1 (6 bases). The CDR3 covers 16 residues. Germline loops: CDR1 MDHEN, CDR2 SYDVKM. V dropped 5 bases and J dropped 4 bases, with 17 bases sitting between them.

This clone was found once. The chain is built from TRBV7-8 and TRBJ2-7, with 14 bases fitting TRBD2. The V and J ends lost 8 bases and 2 bases, in that order; junction bases with no gene match: 5. The CDR3 consists of 15 residues. From germline, CDR1 is SGHVS and CDR2 FQNEAQ. CDR3 region: CASGLAGGSTYEQYF. As DNA, the CDR3 is TGTGCCAGCGGACTAGCGGGGGGTTCAACCTACGAGCAGTACTTC.